The rows below give T cell receptor beta chains drawn from one sample of a study of PD-L1 blockade in urothelial cancer. The protocol was immunoSEQ multiplex PCR, while the TCRdb copy is restricted to in-frame clones and leaves out a portion. The sample carries roughly 91,000 clones, roughly 84% recorded once. The sequencing here drew on PBMCs, taken around atezolizumab (anti-PD-L1) treatment. The receptor source for this set is a man aged 55 to 70 with urothelial cancer. Each CDR3 is given with its conserved first and last residue. A D gene is named only where the DNA matches it firmly. Clone size, where shown, is once, few, many, or a class for clones that have expanded.

TRBD1,16,NA,TRBJ2-2,TRBV11-3,CASSVGQGAGAGELFF,TGTGCCAGCAGCGTCGGACAGGGGGCTGGGGCCGGGGAGCTGTTTTTT
NA,13,NA,TRBJ1-1,TRBV30,CAWSLSGGTEAFF,TGTGCCTGGAGTTTGTCCGGAGGCACTGAAGCTTTCTTT
TRBD2,15,NA,TRBJ2-3,TRBV9,CASSRRGGREDTQYF,TGTGCCAGCAGCAGGCGGGGGGGCCGAGAAGATACGCAGTATTTT
NA,15,NA,TRBJ2-7,TRBV18,CASSTRAMQGYEQYF,TGTGCCAGCTCAACGCGGGCTATGCAAGGCTACGAGCAGTACTTC
NA,16,NA,TRBJ2-5,TRBV6-1,CASSDQFLGGTKTQYF,TGTGCCAGCAGTGATCAATTCTTAGGGGGTACAAAGACCCAGTACTTC
TRBD1,14,NA,TRBJ2-7,TRBV9,CASSVAGGIYEQYF,TGTGCCAGCAGCGTTGCAGGGGGAATTTACGAGCAGTACTTC
NA,17,once,TRBJ1-4,TRBV4-1,CASSQEGVGLSNEKLFF,TGCGCCAGCAGCCAAGAGGGAGTCGGACTCTCTAATGAAAAACTGTTTTTT
NA,11,NA,TRBJ2-7,TRBV7-2,CASSFNHEQYF,TGTGCCAGCAGCTTCAATCACGAGCAGTACTTC
TRBD1,17,NA,TRBJ2-7,TRBV4-2,CASSQDRKGTGGREQYF,TGTGCCAGCAGCCAAGATCGGAAGGGGACAGGGGGTCGCGAGCAGTACTTC
TRBD1,16,NA,TRBJ1-4,TRBV4-1,CASSQRTGGANEKLFF,TGCGCCAGCAGCCAACGAACAGGGGGGGCTAATGAAAAACTGTTTTTT
NA,14,once,TRBJ1-5,TRBV7-9,CASSRGGANQPQHF,TGTGCCAGCAGCCGGGGAGGGGCCAATCAGCCCCAGCATTTT
NA,13,NA,TRBJ1-1,TRBV6-5,CASRSRVNTEAFF,TGTGCCAGTAGGAGTCGGGTGAACACTGAAGCTTTCTTT
TRBD1,13,NA,TRBJ1-2,TRBV28,CASRIQGGYGYTF,TGTGCCAGCAGGATACAGGGGGGCTATGGCTACACCTTC
TRBD1,14,NA,TRBJ1-1,TRBV7-2,CASSLTTGGTEAFF,TGTGCCAGCAGTCTGACGACAGGGGGAACTGAAGCTTTCTTT
TRBD1,15,few,TRBJ2-2,TRBV19,CASRGTGGAIGELFF,TGTGCCAGTAGGGGCACAGGGGGCGCGATCGGGGAGCTGTTTTTT
NA,16,NA,TRBJ1-4,TRBV4-2,CASSPLDTAIYEKLFF,TGTGCCAGCAGCCCCTTAGACACGGCGATTTATGAAAAACTGTTTTTT
NA,14,NA,TRBJ2-2,TRBV28,CASTEHQDTGELFF,TGTGCCAGCACCGAACACCAAGACACCGGGGAGCTGTTTTTT
NA,12,NA,TRBJ2-7,TRBV7-9,CASLRQSYEQYF,TGTGCTTCCTTGCGGCAATCCTACGAGCAGTACTTC
TRBD1,12,NA,TRBJ1-1,TRBV11-3,CASSLGTATPSF,TGTGCCAGCAGCCTCGGGACAGCCACACCGAGCTTT
TRBD1,13,NA,TRBJ2-7,TRBV25-1,CANLQGLHHEQYF,TGTGCCAATCTACAGGGGCTCCACCACGAGCAGTACTTC
NA,14,NA,TRBJ2-7,TRBV11-1,CASSSGTGSHEQYF,TGTGCCAGCTCCTCCGGGACTGGTTCACACGAGCAGTACTTC
NA,14,many,TRBJ2-7,TRBV7-7,CASSLASPPYEQYF,TGTGCTAGCAGCTTAGCGAGTCCCCCCTACGAGCAGTACTTC
TRBD2,15,once,TRBJ2-1,TRBV5-6,CASSHSGSMGDEQFF,TGTGCCAGCAGCCACAGCGGGAGCATGGGCGATGAGCAGTTCTTC
NA,15,NA,TRBJ1-3,TRBV19,CASSIAVNSGNTIYF,TGTGCCAGTAGTATTGCAGTTAACTCTGGAAACACCATATATTTT
TRBD2,14,NA,TRBJ2-5,TRBV5-1,CASRSTSGGETQYF,TGCGCCAGCAGATCTACTAGCGGGGGAGAGACCCAGTACTTC
NA,13,NA,TRBJ1-1,TRBV10-3,CAISGTLNTEAFF,TGTGCCATCAGCGGGACTTTGAACACTGAAGCTTTCTTT
NA,16,NA,TRBJ2-3,TRBV11-1,CASSLGISGDTDTQYF,TGTGCCAGCAGCTTAGGGATTAGCGGAGACACAGATACGCAGTATTTT
TRBD2,14,once,TRBJ2-3,TRBV7-3,CASRAGGTTDTQYF,TGTGCCAGCAGGGCGGGGGGCACAACAGATACGCAGTATTTT
TRBD1,16,few,TRBJ1-3,TRBV9,CASSDPGQGTGNTIYF,TGTGCCAGCAGCGACCCGGGACAGGGGACTGGAAACACCATATATTTT
NA,16,NA,TRBJ1-5,TRBV19,CASSLRGGLSNQPQHF,TGTGCCAGTAGTCTAAGGGGAGGGCTTAGCAATCAGCCCCAGCATTTT
NA,19,NA,TRBJ2-7,TRBV4-1,CASSQDVRITTTYSYEQYF,TGCGCCAGCAGCCAAGATGTTCGGATCACAACGACTTACTCCTACGAGCAGTACTTC